This T cell receptor beta chain was recovered during a study of neurological immune-mediated disorders. Overall study results and limits: The most TCR clonal expansion was seen in HTLV-1-associated myelopathy, and the least was seen in multiple sclerosis, which fell below healthy controls.

For the sorted libraries, fewer than 1.3 million CD4+ or CD8+ T cells were used. With 10-nucleotide random UMIs, 5'RACE was used to make the cDNA. TCRdb re-called the 5' RACE reads with MiXCR, one entry per CDR3 protein. The table lists approximately 30,000 distinct CDR3 sequences, 5.5% to 6% of them singletons. After removal of 3 bases from V and 6 bases from J, the junction contained 6 bases not matched to a gene. The CDR3 totals 15 residues. Germline V gene sequence: CDR1 MNHEY, CDR2 SMNVEV (reference sequence). In its sample, this clonotype was seen many times. What it binds is unknown. V and J are TRBV27 and TRBJ2-1, with 9 nucleotides matching TRBD1. This TCR was sampled from a woman in her fifties or sixties in good health. Material: CD4+ T cells from blood. The CDR3 DNA follows: TGTGCCAGCAGTTTGGGGACAGGGAGAAGCAATGAGCAGTTCTTC. Translation gives CASSLGTGRSNEQFF.